This T cell receptor beta chain came from a study of blood T cell repertoires in COVID-19. About the research overall: Samples came from the United States, Italy and Spain, spanning acute and convalescent COVID-19. In each case, the material was cDNA or gDNA derived from T cells, B-cell-depleted T cells, or PBMCs.

Seattle patient enrollment occurred during active infection, with longitudinal follow-up thereafter. In the original processing: Nucleated cell number was recorded as an estimate derived from reference gene primer amplification. Some clones are missing from TCRdb's copy, which holds only in-frame ones; the method was immunoSEQ multiplex PCR. From that table come the V and J calls and clone size; the DNA was used to work out D and trimming. The sample records 250,000 or so clones, 70% to 90% being singletons. This CDR3 has 13 residues. V gave up 6 bases and J gave up 5 bases, with 13 bases separating them. Germline V gene data show CDR1 as ENHRY and CDR2 as SYGVKD.

The genes are TRBV10-3 and TRBJ1-2; D uncertain. The TCR sequence derives from a woman aged 25 to 39 with COVID-19, enrolled during active disease. The sample consisted of peripheral blood. The CDR3 region is CAISASDQYGYTF. The CDR3 bases are TGTGCCATCAGCGCTTCAGATCAGTATGGCTACACCTTC.